This T cell receptor beta chain was captured by sequencing in a study of blood T cell repertoires in COVID-19. The overall study: The study drew acute and convalescent COVID-19 samples from the United States, Italy and Spain.

As processed by the authors: Amplification of reference gene primers was used by the study to estimate nucleated cell counts. Sequencing used immunoSEQ multiplex PCR; TCRdb keeps in-frame clones, though not all of them. That table gives V, J and clone size, and the DNA gave D and trimming. The sample holds roughly 260,000 clones, approximately 77% seen once. V lost 5 bases, J lost 8 bases, and 21 bases lay in between. This CDR3 spans 15 amino acids. Germline values: CDR1 MNHEY, CDR2 SVGAGI. The sequence was obtained from a woman aged 18-30 years with acute or convalescent COVID-19. This rearrangement joins TRBV6-5 to TRBJ1-2; tentative D call: TRBD1 (6 bases). The sequenced sample was peripheral blood. CDR3 nucleotides: TGTGCCAGCAGTCCCCTGGGGGCACAGCAGCGGGGCTACACCTTC. Translating gives CASSPLGAQQRGYTF.